The text below deals with one TCR beta chain. Measured with immunoSEQ multiplex PCR; TCRdb has only the in-frame clones, and not every one. This table has roughly 95,000 clones, approximately 80% appearing once. The data belong to a study of blood T cell repertoires in COVID-19. Across the whole study: From the United States, Italy and Spain came samples of acute and convalescent COVID-19. T cells, B-cell-depleted T cells, or PBMCs supplied cDNA or gDNA.

In germline, CDR1 is SGHTA, CDR2 FQGNSA. The CDR3 totals 12 residues. V lost 0 bases and J lost 15, with 12 bases in between. This clonotype was obtained from a man aged 55-75 years with acute or convalescent COVID-19. Sequenced material: peripheral blood. This chain connects TRBV7-2 to TRBJ2-1, with a tentative D call TRBD1 (5 bases). The DNA for the CDR3 is TGTGCCAGCAGCTTAGCGGGCCCAGGGCCGTTCTTC. Residues: CASSLAGPGPFF.